This T cell receptor beta chain was profiled in a study of T cells in Graves' hyperthyroidism and ophthalmopathy. Study results and caveats: Median prediction lead before ophthalmopathy onset was 6.5 to 7 months with the model.

Patients were excluded for uncontrolled infection, other autoimmune disease, pregnancy or lactation. Clinical symptoms, serum thyroxine and TRAb, thyroid ultrasound and orbital computed tomography were used for the diagnoses. This CDR3 has 17 residues. From germline, CDR1 is MNHNS and CDR2 SASEGT. This clonotype was detected only a few times. No antigen is known for it. At one boundary the junction diverges from the germline segment, which might be a read error. Template material for amplifying TCR beta CDR3 regions consisted of RNA transcripts. With the HTBI primer set, the TCR CDR3 went through a first round of RT-PCR. TCRdb processed the multiplex PCR reads anew with MiXCR; each CDR3 protein has one entry. The table records about 420,000 distinct CDR3 sequences, roughly 13% of them present only once.

The sequence was collected from a woman aged 18-35 years with Graves' hyperthyroidism. The chain uses TRBV6-1 and TRBJ1-4; 9 bases map to TRBD1. Sequencing input: blood. This CDR3 reads CASMTGGYSTTNGKLFF. CDR3 sequence (DNA): TGTGCCAGCATGACAGGGGGTTACTCTACAACTAATGGAAAACTGTTTTTT.